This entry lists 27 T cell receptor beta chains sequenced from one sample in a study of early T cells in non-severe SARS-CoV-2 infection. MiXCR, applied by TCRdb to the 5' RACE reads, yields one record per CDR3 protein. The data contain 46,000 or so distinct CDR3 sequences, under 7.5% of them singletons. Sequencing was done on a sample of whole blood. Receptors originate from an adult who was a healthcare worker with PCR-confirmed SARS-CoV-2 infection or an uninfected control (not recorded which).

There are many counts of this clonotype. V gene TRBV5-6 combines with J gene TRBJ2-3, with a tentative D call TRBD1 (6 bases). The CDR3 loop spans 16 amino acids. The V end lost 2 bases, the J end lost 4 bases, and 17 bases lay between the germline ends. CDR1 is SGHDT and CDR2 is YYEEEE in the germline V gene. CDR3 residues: CASSFWGLKAADTQYF. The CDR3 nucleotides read TGTGCCAGCAGCTTTTGGGGGCTCAAAGCGGCAGATACGCAGTATTTT.

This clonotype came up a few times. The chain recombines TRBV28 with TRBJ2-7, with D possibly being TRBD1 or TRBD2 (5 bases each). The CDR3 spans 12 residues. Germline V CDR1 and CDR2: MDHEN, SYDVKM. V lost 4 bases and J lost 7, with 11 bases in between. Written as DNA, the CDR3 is TGTGCCAGCAGTTCTCCGGGACGGGAGCAGTACTTC. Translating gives CASSSPGREQYF.

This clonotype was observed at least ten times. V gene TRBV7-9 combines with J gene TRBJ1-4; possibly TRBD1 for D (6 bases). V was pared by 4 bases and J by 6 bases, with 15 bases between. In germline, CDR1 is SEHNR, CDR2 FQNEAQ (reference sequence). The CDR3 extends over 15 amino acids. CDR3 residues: CASSSYRDVDEKLFF. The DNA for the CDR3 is TGTGCCAGCAGCTCATACAGGGATGTTGATGAAAAACTGTTTTTT.

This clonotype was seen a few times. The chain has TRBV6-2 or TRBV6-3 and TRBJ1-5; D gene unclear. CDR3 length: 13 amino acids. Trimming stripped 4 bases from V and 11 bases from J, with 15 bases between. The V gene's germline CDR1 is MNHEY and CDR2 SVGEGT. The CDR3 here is CASSLGRSTTQHF. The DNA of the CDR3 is TGTGCCAGCAGTTTAGGGCGGTCGACGACCCAGCATTTT.

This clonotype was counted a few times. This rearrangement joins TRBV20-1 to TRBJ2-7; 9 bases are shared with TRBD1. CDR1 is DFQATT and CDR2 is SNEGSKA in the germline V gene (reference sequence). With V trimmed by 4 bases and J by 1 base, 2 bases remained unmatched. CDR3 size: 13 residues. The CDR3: CSAMTGGSYEQYF. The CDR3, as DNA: TGCAGTGCTATGACAGGGGGATCCTACGAGCAGTACTTC.

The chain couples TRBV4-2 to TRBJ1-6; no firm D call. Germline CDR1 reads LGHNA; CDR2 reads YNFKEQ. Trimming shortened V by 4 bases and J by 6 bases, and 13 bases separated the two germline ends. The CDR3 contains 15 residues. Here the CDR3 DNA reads TGTGCCAGCAGCCTTAAGGGATCTTCTAATTCACCCCTCCACTTT. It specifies CASSLKGSSNSPLHF.

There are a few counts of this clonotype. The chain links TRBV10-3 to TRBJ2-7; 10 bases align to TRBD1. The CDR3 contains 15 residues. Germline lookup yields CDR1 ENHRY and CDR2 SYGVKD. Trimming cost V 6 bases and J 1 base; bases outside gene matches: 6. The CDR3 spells CAIRFGQGESYEQYF. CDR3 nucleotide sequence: TGTGCCATCAGGTTTGGACAGGGGGAATCCTACGAGCAGTACTTC.

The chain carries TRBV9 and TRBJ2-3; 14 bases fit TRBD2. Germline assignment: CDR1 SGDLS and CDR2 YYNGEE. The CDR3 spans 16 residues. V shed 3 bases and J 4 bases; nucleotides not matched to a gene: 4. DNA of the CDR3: TGTGCCAGCAGCGCGGGACTAGCGGGGGACGCAGATACGCAGTATTTT. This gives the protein CASSAGLAGDADTQYF.

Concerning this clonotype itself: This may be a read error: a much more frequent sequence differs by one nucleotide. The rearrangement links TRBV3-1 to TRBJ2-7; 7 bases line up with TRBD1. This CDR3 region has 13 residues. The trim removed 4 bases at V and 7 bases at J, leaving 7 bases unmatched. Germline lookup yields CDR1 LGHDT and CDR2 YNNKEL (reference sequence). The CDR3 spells CASSRQGIREQYF. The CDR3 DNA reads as TGTGCCAGCAGCCGACAGGGAATCCGGGAGCAGTACTTC.

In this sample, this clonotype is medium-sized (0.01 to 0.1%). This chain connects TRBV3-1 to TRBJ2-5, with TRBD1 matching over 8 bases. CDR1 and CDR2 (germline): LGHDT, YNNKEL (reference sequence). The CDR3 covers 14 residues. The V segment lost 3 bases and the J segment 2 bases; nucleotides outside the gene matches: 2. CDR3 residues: CASSHRTGQETQYF. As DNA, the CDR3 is TGTGCCAGCAGCCACAGGACAGGGCAAGAGACCCAGTACTTC.

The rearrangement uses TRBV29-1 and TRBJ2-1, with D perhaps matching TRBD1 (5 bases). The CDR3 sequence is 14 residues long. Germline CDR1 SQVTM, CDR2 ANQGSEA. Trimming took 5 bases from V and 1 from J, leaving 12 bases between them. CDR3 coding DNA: TGCAGCGTTAAACCCAGGGTTTCCTACAATGAGCAGTTCTTC. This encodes CSVKPRVSYNEQFF.

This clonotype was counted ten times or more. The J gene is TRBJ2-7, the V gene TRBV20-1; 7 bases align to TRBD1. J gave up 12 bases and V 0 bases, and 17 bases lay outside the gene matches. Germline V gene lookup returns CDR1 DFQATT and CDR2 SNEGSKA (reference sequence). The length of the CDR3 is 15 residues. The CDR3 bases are TGCAGTGCTAGAGAGGTGGGACAGAGGAGGTTGACGATGTACTTC. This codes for CSAREVGQRRLTMYF.

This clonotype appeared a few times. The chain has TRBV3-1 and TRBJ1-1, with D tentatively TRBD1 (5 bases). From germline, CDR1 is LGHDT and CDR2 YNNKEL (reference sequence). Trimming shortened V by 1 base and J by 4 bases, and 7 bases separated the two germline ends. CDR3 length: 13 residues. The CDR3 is CASSQGGGTEAFF. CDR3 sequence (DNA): TGTGCCAGCAGCCAAGGGGGCGGCACTGAAGCTTTCTTT.

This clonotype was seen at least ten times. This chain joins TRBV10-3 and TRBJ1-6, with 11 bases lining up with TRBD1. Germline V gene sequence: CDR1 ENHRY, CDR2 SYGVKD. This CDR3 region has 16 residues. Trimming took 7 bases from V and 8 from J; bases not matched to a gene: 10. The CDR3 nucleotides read TGTGCCATCAACAAGGACAGGGGGCAGGAGGATTCACCCCTCCACTTT. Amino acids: CAINKDRGQEDSPLHF.

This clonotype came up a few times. The CDR3: CASNTGTRTGELFF. CDR3 nucleotides: TGTGCCAGCAACACAGGGACCAGGACCGGGGAGCTGTTTTTT. The rearrangement uses TRBV12-3 or TRBV12-4 and TRBJ2-2, with a weak D call TRBD1 (6 bases). The CDR3 is made up of 14 amino acids. V dropped 7 bases and J dropped 5 bases, with 14 bases sitting between them.

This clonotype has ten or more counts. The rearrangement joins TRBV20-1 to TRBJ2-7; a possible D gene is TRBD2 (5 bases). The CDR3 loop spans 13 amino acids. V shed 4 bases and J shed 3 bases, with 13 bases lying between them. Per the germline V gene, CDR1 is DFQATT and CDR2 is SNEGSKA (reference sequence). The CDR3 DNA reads TGCAGTGCTACAAGCGGAAACATCTACGAGCAGTACTTC. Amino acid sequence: CSATSGNIYEQYF.

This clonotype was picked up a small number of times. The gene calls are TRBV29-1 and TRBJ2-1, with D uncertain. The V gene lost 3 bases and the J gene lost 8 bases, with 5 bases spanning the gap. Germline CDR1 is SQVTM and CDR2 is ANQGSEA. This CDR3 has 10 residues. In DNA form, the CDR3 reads TGCAGCGTTGATACGGATGAGCAGTTCTTC. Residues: CSVDTDEQFF.

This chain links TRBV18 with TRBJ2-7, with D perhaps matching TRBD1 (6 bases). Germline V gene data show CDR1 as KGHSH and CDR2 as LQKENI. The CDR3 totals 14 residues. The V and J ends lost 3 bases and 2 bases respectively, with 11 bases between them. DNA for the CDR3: TGTGCCAGCTCACCTACAGGGAACCCCTACGAGCAGTACTTC. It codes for CASSPTGNPYEQYF.

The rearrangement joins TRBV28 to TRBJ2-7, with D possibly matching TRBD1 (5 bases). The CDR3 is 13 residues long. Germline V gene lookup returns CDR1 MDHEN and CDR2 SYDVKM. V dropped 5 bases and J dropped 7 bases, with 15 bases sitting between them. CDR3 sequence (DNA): TGTGCCAGCAGTCCGGCAGGGTCGGGTGAGCAGTACTTC. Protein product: CASSPAGSGEQYF.

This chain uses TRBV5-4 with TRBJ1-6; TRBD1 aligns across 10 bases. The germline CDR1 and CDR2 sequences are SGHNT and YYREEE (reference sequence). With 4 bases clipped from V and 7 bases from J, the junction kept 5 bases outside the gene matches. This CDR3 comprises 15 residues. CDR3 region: CASSAPGQGNSPLHF. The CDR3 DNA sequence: TGTGCCAGCAGCGCACCGGGACAGGGGAATTCACCCCTCCACTTT.

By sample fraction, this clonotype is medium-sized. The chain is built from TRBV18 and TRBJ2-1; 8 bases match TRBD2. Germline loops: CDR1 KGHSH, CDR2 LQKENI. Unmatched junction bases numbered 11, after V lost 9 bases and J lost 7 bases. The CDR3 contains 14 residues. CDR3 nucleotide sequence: TGTGCCAGTGCTCGTATGAGCGGGGGTAATGAGCAGTTCTTC. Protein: CASARMSGGNEQFF.

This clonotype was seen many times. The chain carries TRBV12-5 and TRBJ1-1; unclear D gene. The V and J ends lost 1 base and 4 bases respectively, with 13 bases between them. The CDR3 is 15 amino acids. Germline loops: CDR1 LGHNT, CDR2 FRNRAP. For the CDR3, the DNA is TGTGCTAGTGGTTTGGGTAAGGGCTCGGGCACTGAAGCTTTCTTT. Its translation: CASGLGKGSGTEAFF.

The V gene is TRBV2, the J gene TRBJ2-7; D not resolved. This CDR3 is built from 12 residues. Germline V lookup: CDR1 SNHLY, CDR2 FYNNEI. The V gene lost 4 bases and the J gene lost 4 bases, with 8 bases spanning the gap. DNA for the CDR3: TGTGCCAGCAGTGTAATTGCTTACGAGCAGTACTTC. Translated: CASSVIAYEQYF.

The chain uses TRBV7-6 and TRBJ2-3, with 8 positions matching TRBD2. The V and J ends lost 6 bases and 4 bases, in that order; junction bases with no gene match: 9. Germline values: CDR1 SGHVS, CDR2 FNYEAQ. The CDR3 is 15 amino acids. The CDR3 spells CASSTLAEVPDTQYF. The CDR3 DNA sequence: TGTGCCAGCAGTACACTAGCGGAGGTTCCAGATACGCAGTATTTT. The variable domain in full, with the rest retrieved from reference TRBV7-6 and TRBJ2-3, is GAGVSQSPRYKVTKRGQDVALRCDPISGHVSLYWYRQALGQGPEFLTYFNYEAQQDKSGLPNDRFSAERPEGSISTLTIQRTEQRDSAMYRCASSTLAEVPDTQYFGPGTRLTVL.

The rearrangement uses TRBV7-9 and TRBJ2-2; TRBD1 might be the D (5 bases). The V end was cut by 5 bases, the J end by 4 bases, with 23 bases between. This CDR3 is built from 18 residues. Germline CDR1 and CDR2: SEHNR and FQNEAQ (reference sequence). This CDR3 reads CASSPQKGVVRTTGELFF. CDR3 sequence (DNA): TGTGCCAGCAGCCCGCAAAAAGGGGTAGTTCGTACCACCGGGGAGCTGTTTTTT.

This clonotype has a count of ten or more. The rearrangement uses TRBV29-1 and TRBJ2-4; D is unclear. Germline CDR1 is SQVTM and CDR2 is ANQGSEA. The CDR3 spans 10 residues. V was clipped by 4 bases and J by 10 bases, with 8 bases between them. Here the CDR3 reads CSVGTEIQYF. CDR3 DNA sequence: TGCAGCGTTGGGACCGAGATTCAGTACTTC.

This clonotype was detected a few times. CDR3 region: CASSSPRGNTEAFF. CDR3 DNA sequence: TGTGCCAGCAGCTCCCCTAGAGGGAACACTGAAGCTTTCTTT. The gene calls are TRBV7-6 and TRBJ1-1; unclear D gene. The CDR3 is 14 amino acids. The V gene lost 4 bases and the J gene lost 1 base, with 10 bases spanning the gap. Germline lookup yields CDR1 SGHVS and CDR2 FNYEAQ.